Listed below are T cell receptor beta chains from one sample, sequenced in a study of cytomegalovirus exposure and HLA in healthy donors. This table comes from immunoSEQ multiplex PCR, and its TCRdb copy is limited to in-frame clones, with some not included. The sample lists 100,000 to 150,000 clones, approximately 91% seen once, with roughly 2% in the top ten. Sequencing used PBMCs. These receptors were obtained from a woman in her late teens or twenties in good health and CMV-seronegative. Both conserved end residues are part of each CDR3. The D gene is left open where the match is weak. The size field is filled for only some rows; it gives once, few, many or a size class.

D gene	J gene	V gene	clone size	CDR3 protein	CDR3 DNA
.	TRBJ1-1	TRBV9	.	CASSVETGMNTEAFF	TGTGCCAGCAGCGTAGAAACAGGGATGAACACTGAAGCTTTCTTT
.	TRBJ1-4	TRBV4-2	.	CASTPAVATNEKLFF	TGTGCCAGCACCCCCGCAGTGGCAACTAATGAAAAACTGTTTTTT
TRBD1	TRBJ1-1	TRBV2	.	CASSPPGGLNTEAFF	TGTGCCAGCAGCCCACCAGGGGGGTTGAACACTGAAGCTTTCTTT
TRBD2	TRBJ2-7	TRBV18	.	CASSLTSGKSYEQYF	TGTGCCAGCTCATTAACTAGCGGGAAATCCTACGAGCAGTACTTC
.	TRBJ2-1	TRBV6-4	.	CASSKYIGGLGNYNEQFF	TGTGCCAGCAGTAAATACATTGGGGGACTCGGTAATTACAATGAGCAGTTCTTC
TRBD1	TRBJ2-3	TRBV6-1	.	CASSSLLDREDTQYF	TGTGCCAGCAGTTCCCTACTCGACAGGGAAGATACGCAGTATTTT
.	TRBJ2-7	TRBV6-5	once	CASSYSTRGEQYF	TGTGCCAGCAGTTACTCGACGCGAGGCGAGCAGTACTTC
TRBD2	TRBJ2-5	TRBV18	.	CASSPGTSGSWETQYF	TGTGCCAGCTCACCAGGGACTAGCGGGAGTTGGGAGACCCAGTACTTC
TRBD1	TRBJ1-4	TRBV18	.	CASSGTGENTNEKLFF	TGTGCCAGCTCGGGGACAGGGGAGAATACTAATGAAAAACTGTTTTTT
.	TRBJ1-2	TRBV6-4	.	CASSDSAGPYYGYTF	TGTGCCAGCAGTGACTCTGCAGGCCCCTACTATGGCTACACCTTC
TRBD2	TRBJ2-1	TRBV19	once	CASSTHSGRWLRSYNEQFF	TGTGCCAGTAGTACCCATAGCGGGAGGTGGCTTAGGTCCTACAATGAGCAGTTCTTC
.	TRBJ1-1	TRBV11-2	.	CASSPGVLDTEAFF	TGTGCCAGCAGCCCAGGGGTTTTGGACACTGAAGCTTTCTTT
TRBD2	TRBJ2-7	TRBV7-9	.	CASSWGLAGTYEQYF	TGTGCCAGCAGCTGGGGACTAGCGGGTACCTACGAGCAGTACTTC
TRBD1	TRBJ2-7	TRBV7-2	.	CASSFTGTGVGSYEQYF	TGTGCCAGCAGCTTTACCGGGACAGGGGTTGGCTCCTACGAGCAGTACTTC
.	TRBJ1-1	TRBV5-5	.	CASSTEGHVNTEAFF	TGTGCCAGCAGTACTGAGGGACACGTGAACACTGAAGCTTTCTTT
TRBD2	TRBJ2-3	TRBV19	once	CASTLSGTVTDTQYF	TGTGCCAGTACCTTGAGCGGGACGGTCACAGATACGCAGTATTTT
.	TRBJ1-2	TRBV29-1	.	CSVGALGVLEGYTF	TGCAGCGTTGGGGCCTTGGGAGTACTGGAGGGCTACACCTTC
TRBD1	TRBJ2-3	TRBV6-5	.	CASRGGTGNPDTQYF	TGTGCCAGCAGGGGGGGGACAGGGAACCCAGATACGCAGTATTTT
.	TRBJ2-7	TRBV27	.	CASSSGSAYEQYF	TGTGCCAGCAGTTCTGGCAGTGCCTACGAGCAGTACTTC
TRBD2	TRBJ2-7	TRBV19	.	CASSIDGGLAGREQYF	TGTGCCAGTAGTATAGATGGGGGACTAGCGGGACGCGAGCAGTACTTC
.	TRBJ2-7	TRBV28	.	CASSSPGTLYEQYF	TGTGCCAGCAGTTCTCCCGGGACTCTCTACGAGCAGTACTTC
TRBD1	TRBJ1-2	TRBV27	.	CASSTGGGYYGYTF	TGTGCCAGCAGTACAGGGGGCGGTTACTATGGCTACACCTTC
.	TRBJ2-7	TRBV7-2	.	CASSKDWDREQYF	TGTGCCAGCAGCAAGGACTGGGATCGGGAGCAGTACTTC
TRBD2	TRBJ2-7	TRBV27	.	CASGRVSGSLEQYF	TGTGCCAGCGGCCGGGTTAGCGGGAGTCTGGAGCAGTACTTC
.	TRBJ2-5	TRBV11-2	.	CASSVDSYRWGTQYF	TGTGCCAGCAGCGTTGACAGCTACCGCTGGGGGACCCAGTACTTC
.	TRBJ1-2	TRBV6-1	.	CASRGGINYGYTF	TGTGCCAGCCGGGGAGGAATAAACTATGGCTACACCTTC
TRBD2	TRBJ2-2	TRBV4-1	.	CASSRWTSGSINTGELFF	TGCGCCAGCAGCCGATGGACTAGCGGGAGTATTAACACCGGGGAGCTGTTTTTT
TRBD1	TRBJ1-1	TRBV5-5	.	CASSRQGNTEAFF	TGTGCCAGCAGCCGACAGGGAAACACTGAAGCTTTCTTT
TRBD1	TRBJ1-1	TRBV28	.	CASRDSNTEAFF	TGTGCCTCTCGGGACAGTAACACTGAAGCTTTCTTT
.	TRBJ2-7	TRBV19	.	CASSISGLRAEDEQYF	TGTGCCAGTAGTATAAGCGGACTGAGGGCTGAGGACGAGCAGTACTTC
TRBD2	TRBJ2-1	TRBV19	.	CASMTSGSSYNEQFF	TGTGCCAGTATGACTAGCGGCAGCTCCTACAATGAGCAGTTCTTC
TRBD1	TRBJ1-1	TRBV6-5	.	CASRPTGENTEAFF	TGTGCCAGCAGACCGACAGGGGAGAACACTGAAGCTTTCTTT
.	TRBJ2-2	TRBV11-3	.	CASRRDRGRLAGHTGELFF	TGTGCCAGCAGGAGGGACAGGGGGCGACTAGCGGGACACACCGGGGAGCTGTTTTTT
.	TRBJ2-1	TRBV23-1	once	CASPSRSSYNEQFF	TGCGCCAGCCCAAGCCGGAGCTCCTACAATGAGCAGTTCTTC
.	TRBJ2-5	TRBV5-5	.	CASSRVPQETQYF	TGTGCCAGCAGCCGTGTTCCCCAAGAGACCCAGTACTTC